These T cell receptor beta chains were read from a single sample in a study of T cell responses to AZD1222 COVID-19 vaccine. Assay: immunoSEQ multiplex PCR; the TCRdb copy retains only in-frame clones and omits some. The sample includes fewer than 100,000 clones, approximately 88% of them seen just once. The sequencing used peripheral blood, collected 28 days after the second AZD1222 dose. Source of these receptors: an adult who received the AZD1222 COVID-19 vaccine. Each CDR3 is given with its conserved first and last residue. D genes are given only for firm matches. Clone sizes are given selectively: once, few, many, or a class where the clone is expanded.

CDR3aa: CASSLQQNTEAFF; CDR3nt: TGTGCCAGCAGCTTACAGCAGAACACTGAAGCTTTCTTT; v_gene: TRBV6-5; d_gene: -; abundance: few; j_gene: TRBJ1-1
CDR3aa: CASSQDMKYEQYF; CDR3nt: TGCGCCAGCAGCCAAGATATGAAGTACGAGCAGTACTTC; v_gene: TRBV4-3; d_gene: -; abundance: -; j_gene: TRBJ2-7
CDR3aa: CASSERTTGQRSEAFF; CDR3nt: TGCGCCAGCAGTGAGCGCACGACAGGGCAGAGGTCTGAAGCTTTCTTT; v_gene: TRBV10-1; d_gene: TRBD1; abundance: few; j_gene: TRBJ1-1
CDR3aa: CASSIPRGSLGGYTF; CDR3nt: TGTGCCAGTAGTATCCCCCGGGGGTCCTTAGGTGGCTACACCTTC; v_gene: TRBV19; d_gene: -; abundance: -; j_gene: TRBJ1-2
CDR3aa: CASSNRQSTDTQYF; CDR3nt: TGTGCCAGCAGCAACCGACAGAGCACAGATACGCAGTATTTT; v_gene: TRBV3-1/TRBV3-2; d_gene: -; abundance: once; j_gene: TRBJ2-3
CDR3aa: CASRPTVSYEQYF; CDR3nt: TGTGCCAGCAGGCCGACAGTTTCCTACGAGCAGTACTTC; v_gene: TRBV27; d_gene: -; abundance: -; j_gene: TRBJ2-7
CDR3aa: CAISESPGARTPLHF; CDR3nt: TGTGCCATCAGTGAGTCTCCAGGGGCTCGAACACCCCTCCACTTT; v_gene: TRBV10-3; d_gene: -; abundance: -; j_gene: TRBJ1-6
CDR3aa: CASSQLGFYEQYF; CDR3nt: TGTGCCAGCAGTCAACTAGGTTTCTACGAGCAGTACTTC; v_gene: TRBV6-5; d_gene: -; abundance: -; j_gene: TRBJ2-7
CDR3aa: CASSPGDRRNYGYTF; CDR3nt: TGCGCCAGCAGCCCCGGGGACAGGAGAAACTATGGCTACACCTTC; v_gene: TRBV4-1; d_gene: TRBD1; abundance: -; j_gene: TRBJ1-2
CDR3aa: CASSKPGQGQSPLHF; CDR3nt: TGTGCCAGCAGTAAGCCCGGACAGGGCCAGTCACCCCTCCACTTT; v_gene: TRBV6-5; d_gene: TRBD1; abundance: -; j_gene: TRBJ1-6
CDR3aa: CASSARTAGNTEAFF; CDR3nt: TGTGCCAGTAGTGCCCGGACAGCTGGGAACACTGAAGCTTTCTTT; v_gene: TRBV19; d_gene: -; abundance: -; j_gene: TRBJ1-1
CDR3aa: CASSFLGGDQETQYF; CDR3nt: TGTGCCAGCAGCTTCCTGGGAGGGGACCAAGAGACCCAGTACTTC; v_gene: TRBV11-2; d_gene: TRBD2; abundance: -; j_gene: TRBJ2-5
CDR3aa: CASSYKGQGIDGYTF; CDR3nt: TGTGCCAGCAGTTACAAAGGCCAGGGGATCGATGGCTACACCTTC; v_gene: TRBV6-2/TRBV6-3; d_gene: -; abundance: -; j_gene: TRBJ1-2
CDR3aa: CASSIVQTGFRGDTQYF; CDR3nt: TGTGCCAGTAGTATAGTTCAGACGGGATTCAGGGGAGATACGCAGTATTTT; v_gene: TRBV19; d_gene: -; abundance: once; j_gene: TRBJ2-3
CDR3aa: CASSPQKVFEQYF; CDR3nt: TGTGCCAGCAGCCCCCAAAAAGTTTTCGAGCAGTACTTC; v_gene: TRBV11-2; d_gene: -; abundance: -; j_gene: TRBJ2-7
CDR3aa: CASTRDRREAFF; CDR3nt: TGTGCCAGCACCCGCGACAGACGTGAAGCTTTCTTT; v_gene: TRBV2; d_gene: -; abundance: -; j_gene: TRBJ1-1
CDR3aa: CARNLKEPYTEAFF; CDR3nt: TGTGCCAGAAACCTAAAGGAGCCTTACACTGAAGCTTTCTTT; v_gene: TRBV5-3; d_gene: -; abundance: -; j_gene: TRBJ1-1
CDR3aa: CASSSQAGVAYEQYF; CDR3nt: TGTGCCAGCAGCTCTCAAGCGGGAGTGGCCTACGAGCAGTACTTC; v_gene: TRBV5-4; d_gene: TRBD2; abundance: -; j_gene: TRBJ2-7
CDR3aa: CASSQVIGGSYEQYF; CDR3nt: TGTGCCAGCAGCCAAGTAATCGGGGGCTCCTACGAGCAGTACTTC; v_gene: TRBV3-1/TRBV3-2; d_gene: -; abundance: once; j_gene: TRBJ2-7
CDR3aa: CASSTRQSSYNEQFF; CDR3nt: TGTGCCAGCAGCACCCGACAGAGCTCCTACAATGAGCAGTTCTTC; v_gene: TRBV9; d_gene: -; abundance: few; j_gene: TRBJ2-1
CDR3aa: CASKGGSTASTDTQYF; CDR3nt: TGTGCCAGCAAGGGGGGGTCGACGGCTAGCACAGATACGCAGTATTTT; v_gene: TRBV2; d_gene: -; abundance: once; j_gene: TRBJ2-3
CDR3aa: CASSFGDTRDEQYF; CDR3nt: TGCGCCAGCAGCTTCGGGGACACAAGGGACGAGCAGTACTTC; v_gene: TRBV5-1; d_gene: -; abundance: -; j_gene: TRBJ2-7